The sequence of this TCR beta chain was determined in a study of post-analysis software for immune sequencing data. Study results and caveats: Patients used four to six TRBV segments, including TRBV5-6, TRBV5-1 and TRBV20-1, more often than controls.

The library was made from cDNA and included unique molecular identifiers. TCRdb reprocessed the PCR reads with MiXCR, giving one entry per CDR3 protein. The data show about 770,000 distinct CDR3 sequences, approximately 44% seen once. Of note for this clonotype: Its antigen is currently unknown.

Looked up from germline, CDR1 is SNHLY and CDR2 is FYNNEI. The V and J ends lost 4 bases and 7 bases, in that order; junction bases with no gene match: 12. CDR3 length: 16 residues. This chain links TRBV2 with TRBJ1-4, with 7 bases aligning to TRBD1. This receptor was taken from a girl aged 10-17 years with multiple sclerosis. Sequencing was carried out using blood. CDR3: CASSGGTGASAEKLFF. CDR3 in DNA: TGTGCCAGCAGTGGAGGAACAGGGGCCTCGGCTGAAAAACTGTTTTTT.